This T cell receptor beta chain stems from a study of shared clonotypes between healthy human individuals. The study, taken as a whole, reports: Around 5% of naive CD4 clonotypes were common to a few donors. Only blood samples were collected, and tissue repertoires likely differ.

Here immunoSEQ multiplex PCR was the method, and the copy in TCRdb shows in-frame clones only, minus some. The table includes hundreds of thousands of clones, about 74% detected once. This clone was observed a handful of times. Its antigen is still unknown. The length of the CDR3 is 16 residues. Deletions cut 4 bases from V and 4 bases from J, with 17 bases between. Germline CDR1 is MNHEY and CDR2 is SVGAGI. The chain joins TRBV6-5 to TRBJ2-1, with D possibly TRBD2 on 7 matching bases. The sequencing input was memory CD4+ T cells sorted from blood. Noted subset: CD45RA-negative fraction. This TCR was recovered from a woman aged 30 to 39 in good health. The CDR3 coding sequence is TGTGCCAGCAGTTTCAGGGGCGGGAGCGCTTACAATGAGCAGTTCTTC. Translated: CASSFRGGSAYNEQFF.